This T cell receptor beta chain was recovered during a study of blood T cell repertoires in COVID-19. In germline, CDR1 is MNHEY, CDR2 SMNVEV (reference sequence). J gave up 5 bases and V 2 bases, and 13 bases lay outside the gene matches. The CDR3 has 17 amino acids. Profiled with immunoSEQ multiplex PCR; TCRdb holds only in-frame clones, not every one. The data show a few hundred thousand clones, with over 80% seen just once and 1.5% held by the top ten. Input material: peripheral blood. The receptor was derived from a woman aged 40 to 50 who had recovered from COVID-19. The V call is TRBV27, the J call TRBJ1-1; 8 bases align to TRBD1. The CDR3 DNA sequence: TGTGCCAGCAGTTTAGCCCCCCCGGACAGGGTCGGGACTGAAGCTTTCTTT. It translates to CASSLAPPDRVGTEAFF.